Listed below are T cell receptor beta chains from one sample, sequenced in a study of multiple sclerosis patients with progressive multifocal leukoencephalopathy. Produced via immunoSEQ multiplex PCR; TCRdb's table is partial and in-frame only. The data contain roughly 28,000 clones, 70% to 90% of them seen just once; the ten biggest clones take up 1.1%. Sequencing was carried out using PBMCs. These receptors were taken from a human donor with multiple sclerosis. The CDR3 runs from the conserved cysteine through the conserved F or W. D genes are given only for firm matches. A row's size may be missing; if present it is once, few, many or a size class.

cdr3_length: 16; clone_size: -; v_call: TRBV2; j_call: TRBJ2-1; d_call: -; cdr3_nt: TGTGCAAACCAATTATACCTGGGGGCCACGTTCAATGAGCAGTTCTTC; cdr3_aa: CANQLYLGATFNEQFF
cdr3_length: 15; clone_size: -; v_call: TRBV6-1; j_call: TRBJ1-6; d_call: TRBD1; cdr3_nt: TGCGCCAGCAGTCCCCGGACAGGCCTAAATTCACCCCTCCACTTT; cdr3_aa: CASSPRTGLNSPLHF
cdr3_length: 15; clone_size: -; v_call: TRBV11-2; j_call: TRBJ2-3; d_call: TRBD1; cdr3_nt: TGTGCCAGCAGTTACAGGGGACCCGGCACAGATACGCAGTATTTT; cdr3_aa: CASSYRGPGTDTQYF
cdr3_length: 16; clone_size: -; v_call: TRBV15; j_call: TRBJ2-7; d_call: TRBD1; cdr3_nt: TGTGCCACCAGCAGAGATCGGGACAGTCTGTGGAACGAGCGGTACTTC; cdr3_aa: CATSRDRDSLWNERYF
cdr3_length: 15; clone_size: -; v_call: TRBV23-1; j_call: TRBJ2-7; d_call: -; cdr3_nt: TGCGCCAGCAGTCAGCGGGCATATCGACCCTACGAGCAGTACTTC; cdr3_aa: CASSQRAYRPYEQYF
cdr3_length: 13; clone_size: -; v_call: TRBV18; j_call: TRBJ2-7; d_call: -; cdr3_nt: TGTGCCAGCTCACCGGACCTTCTCTGGGAGCAGTACTTC; cdr3_aa: CASSPDLLWEQYF
cdr3_length: 11; clone_size: -; v_call: TRBV7-8; j_call: TRBJ2-7; d_call: -; cdr3_nt: TGTGCCAGCAGCTTAGTAGGTGAGCAGTACTTC; cdr3_aa: CASSLVGEQYF
cdr3_length: 16; clone_size: -; v_call: TRBV6-6; j_call: TRBJ1-5; d_call: -; cdr3_nt: TGTGCCAGCAGTTCCGTCGGTATCGGGGGGAATCAGCCCCAGCATTTT; cdr3_aa: CASSSVGIGGNQPQHF
cdr3_length: 16; clone_size: -; v_call: TRBV9; j_call: TRBJ1-5; d_call: -; cdr3_nt: TGTGCCAGCATCCGAACGGACAGTGATAGCAATCAGCCCCAGCATTTT; cdr3_aa: CASIRTDSDSNQPQHF
cdr3_length: 14; clone_size: once; v_call: TRBV29-1; j_call: TRBJ2-3; d_call: -; cdr3_nt: TGCAGCGCCCCCAGGGGCGGTGATCTCGATACGCAGTATTTT; cdr3_aa: CSAPRGGDLDTQYF